Shown below are 18 T cell receptor beta chains from a single sample sequenced in a study of CD8 T cells in Susac syndrome. With random hexamers, reverse transcription was performed on 0.5 to 1 ug of RNA. A single record per CDR3 protein comes from TCRdb applying MiXCR to the immunoSEQ multiplex PCR reads. This sample has around 270,000 distinct CDR3 sequences, with 89% found just once. The specimen was CD8+ T cells from PBMCs. The source of these receptors is a human donor with multiple sclerosis.

The gene calls are TRBV7-9 and TRBJ2-7; no clear D. Trimming took off 1 base at V and 2 bases at J, with 9 bases between the two ends. Germline V gives CDR1 SEHNR, CDR2 FQNEAQ (reference sequence). The CDR3 runs 14 residues. DNA for the CDR3: TGTGCCAGCAGCTTAGGTGCTAGACCCTACGAGCAGTACTTC. This encodes CASSLGARPYEQYF. Looking up the rest from reference TRBV7-9 and TRBJ2-7 gives the full variable domain: DTGVSQNPRHKITKRGQNVTFRCDPISEHNRLYWYRQTLGQGPEFLTYFQNEAQLEKSRLLSDRFSAERPKGSFSTLEIQRTEQGDSAMYLCASSLGARPYEQYFGPGTRLTVT.

The rearrangement joins TRBV7-2 to TRBJ2-4; 8 positions match TRBD1. Germline V lookup: CDR1 SGHTA, CDR2 FQGNSA. The CDR3 has 18 amino acids. V trimming: 5 bases; J trimming: 0 bases; junction bases outside the gene matches: 12. The CDR3 region has the DNA TGTGCCAGCAGCCTAGTCGGGGGACAGGCACTAGCCAAAAACATTCAGTACTTC. Its protein is CASSLVGGQALAKNIQYF.

V gene TRBV2 combines with J gene TRBJ1-1, with a tentative D call TRBD1 (6 bases). The length of the CDR3 is 14 residues. The V end lost 6 bases, the J end lost 1 base, and 12 bases lay between the germline ends. Per the germline V gene, CDR1 is SNHLY and CDR2 is FYNNEI. The CDR3 region has the DNA TGTGCCAGCAGCCCGGGACAACAGAACACTGAAGCTTTCTTT. Translated, it gives CASSPGQQNTEAFF.

The chain uses TRBV4-1 and TRBJ2-1; 8 nucleotides match TRBD1. The CDR3 has 13 amino acids. Germline trimming cut 2 bases from V and 8 bases from J; bases unmatched to any gene: 2. Per the germline V gene, CDR1 is MGHRA and CDR2 is YSYEKL. The CDR3 DNA reads as TGCGCCAGCAGCCAAACAGGGGGTGATGAGCAGTTCTTC. It specifies CASSQTGGDEQFF.

The CDR3 sequence is CASSKDGGLPPYEQYF. CDR3 in DNA: TGTGCCAGCAGCAAAGATGGAGGGCTGCCACCCTACGAGCAGTACTTC. The rearrangement joins TRBV21-1 to TRBJ2-7; the table's D gene call, TRBD2, was not cross checked with the DNA. TRBV21-1 is reported as a pseudogene. The CDR3 extends over 16 amino acids.

J is TRBJ1-1 and V is TRBV11-2; TRBD1 might be the D (5 bases). In germline, CDR1 is SGHAT, CDR2 FQNNGV. The ends were cut back, 5 bases at V and 7 bases at J, with 20 bases in the middle. This CDR3 comprises 15 residues. The chain's CDR3 is CASSPSPAGGFEAFF. The CDR3, as DNA: TGTGCCAGCAGCCCCTCCCCCGCCGGGGGATTTGAAGCTTTCTTT.

The rearrangement links TRBV19 to TRBJ1-1; D unclear. There are 12 residues in the CDR3. Trimming left V 5 bases short and J 7 bases short, with 11 bases between. Germline CDR1 reads LNHDA; CDR2 reads SQIVND (reference sequence). CDR3: CASSLKPDEAFF. The CDR3 DNA is TGTGCCAGTAGTCTAAAGCCGGATGAAGCTTTCTTT.

V is TRBV19 and J is TRBJ2-2; D not certain. V was trimmed by 6 bases and J by 1 base, leaving 9 bases between them. The CDR3 runs 14 residues. Germline CDR1 LNHDA, CDR2 SQIVND (reference sequence). The CDR3: CASSLGWNTGELFF. The CDR3, as DNA: TGTGCCAGTAGCCTAGGATGGAACACCGGGGAGCTGTTTTTT.

The rearrangement joins TRBV27 to TRBJ1-1; possibly TRBD1 for D (6 bases). V lost 5 bases to trimming and J lost 5 bases, with 12 bases between them. The length of the CDR3 is 13 residues. Germline CDR1 is MNHEY and CDR2 is SMNVEV (reference sequence). CDR3 DNA: TGTGCCAGCAGTCTCCAGGGGAGGACTGAAGCTTTCTTT. Translated, it gives CASSLQGRTEAFF.

The CDR3 is CASSTLLGQPQHF. CDR3 DNA sequence: TGTGCCAGTAGCACCTTACTGGGGCAGCCCCAGCATTTT. V gene TRBV19 combines with J gene TRBJ1-5; D is unresolved. Trimming took 6 bases from V and 7 from J, leaving 13 bases between them. CDR1 is LNHDA and CDR2 is SQIVND in the germline V gene (reference sequence). CDR3 size: 13 residues.

The genes are TRBV20-1 and TRBJ2-5; TRBD2 matches at 7 bases. The CDR3 sequence is 17 residues long. The germline V gene encodes CDR1 DFQATT and CDR2 SNEGSKA (reference sequence). With 2 bases clipped from V and 4 bases from J, the junction kept 16 bases outside the gene matches. The CDR3 region is CSARYLTTSAGRETQYF. The CDR3 DNA follows: TGCAGTGCTAGATACCTTACCACTAGCGCGGGTCGAGAGACCCAGTACTTC.

The CDR3 spells CASSTWTANTGELFF. The DNA of the CDR3 is TGTGCCAGCAGCACTTGGACGGCGAACACCGGGGAGCTGTTTTTT. The chain carries TRBV7-9 and TRBJ2-2; the D is unclear. With 5 bases removed from V and 0 bases from J, the gap between germline ends came to 10 bases. The CDR3 is 15 residues long. Germline lookup yields CDR1 SEHNR and CDR2 FQNEAQ (reference sequence). Looking up the rest from reference TRBV7-9 and TRBJ2-2 gives the full variable domain: DTGVSQNPRHKITKRGQNVTFRCDPISEHNRLYWYRQTLGQGPEFLTYFQNEAQLEKSRLLSDRFSAERPKGSFSTLEIQRTEQGDSAMYLCASSTWTANTGELFFGEGSRLTVL.

The gene calls are TRBV28 and TRBJ1-5, with a tentative D call TRBD1 (5 bases). The V and J ends lost 1 base and 13 bases respectively, with 8 bases between them. Germline values: CDR1 MDHEN, CDR2 SYDVKM. The CDR3 consists of 11 residues. The CDR3 reads CASSLSSGQHF. As DNA, the CDR3 is TGTGCCAGCAGTTTATCATCAGGGCAGCATTTT.

The chain is built from TRBV3-1 and TRBJ2-5, with D uncertain. The germline V gene encodes CDR1 LGHDT and CDR2 YNNKEL (reference sequence). Trimming stripped 3 bases from V and 1 base from J, with 9 bases between. This CDR3 contains 14 residues. The CDR3 region has the DNA TGTGCCAGCAGCCAGGAATGGTCCCAAGAGACCCAGTACTTC. Amino acid sequence: CASSQEWSQETQYF.

J is TRBJ2-2 and V is TRBV7-9; 8 bases are shared with TRBD2. The CDR3 totals 19 residues. Germline values: CDR1 SEHNR, CDR2 FQNEAQ (reference sequence). The J segment lost 4 bases and the V segment lost 4 bases, leaving 17 bases of the junction unmatched. This CDR3 reads CASSSSWAGGFLSTGELFF. In DNA, the CDR3 is TGTGCCAGCAGCTCTAGTTGGGCGGGAGGCTTCCTGAGCACCGGGGAGCTGTTTTTT. The full variable domain, with the rest looked up from reference TRBV7-9 and TRBJ2-2, is DTGVSQNPRHKITKRGQNVTFRCDPISEHNRLYWYRQTLGQGPEFLTYFQNEAQLEKSRLLSDRFSAERPKGSFSTLEIQRTEQGDSAMYLCASSSSWAGGFLSTGELFFGEGSRLTVL.

V usage is TRBV15 and J usage is TRBJ1-1, with TRBD1 as a possible D gene (5 bases). Germline CDR1 and CDR2: LNHNV and YYDKDF (reference sequence). Trimming stripped 3 bases from V and 4 bases from J, with 15 bases between. The CDR3 totals 15 residues. CDR3 nucleotide sequence: TGTGCCACCAGCAGGGCTACAGGTGGAGGCACTGAAGCTTTCTTT. This sequence encodes CATSRATGGGTEAFF.

This clonotype was recorded once. The genes are TRBV6-5 and TRBJ2-5; TRBD2 agrees at 7 bases. The germline gives CDR1 MNHEY, CDR2 SVGAGI. V was clipped by 6 bases and J by 5 bases; unmatched bases: 6. The CDR3 runs to 13 residues. CDR3 region: CASSNYGGETQYF. As DNA, the CDR3 is TGTGCCAGCAGCAACTACGGGGGGGAGACCCAGTACTTC.

The V call is TRBV28, the J call TRBJ2-3, with 8 bases lining up with TRBD1. Germline loops: CDR1 MDHEN, CDR2 SYDVKM. The CDR3 contains 16 residues. The junction had 3 bases not matched to a gene; V was cut back by 1 base and J by 0 bases. The CDR3 here is CASSLYRGTSTDTQYF. The CDR3 DNA follows: TGTGCCAGCAGTTTATACAGGGGGACCAGCACAGATACGCAGTATTTT.